The source of this T cell receptor (beta chain) is a study of CD8+ T cells in alopecia areata. The CDR3 extends over 15 amino acids. The V gene's germline CDR1 is SEHNR and CDR2 FQNEAQ (reference sequence). Trimming at V came to 6 bases and at J to 9 bases, leaving 8 bases not matched to a gene. Sequencing templates came from extracted RNA that was reverse transcribed into cDNA. Only in-frame clones appear in the TCRdb table, and some are missing; sequencing was by immunoSEQ multiplex PCR. The sample carries roughly 200,000 clones, around 60% recorded once. Sample treatment: oral pan-JAK inhibitor, 5-10 mg twice daily. Alopecia areata patients provided lesional scalp punch biopsies and peripheral blood. This clone appeared a few times. The target antigen is unknown. General observations from the study: Among patients, TCR sharing was less clear than in mice, a difference possibly due in part to HLA diversity in the patient population.

This TCR derives from a human donor with alopecia areata. V and J are TRBV7-9 and TRBJ1-6; 10 nucleotides align to TRBD1. Here the sequenced sample was CD8+ T cells sorted from blood, taken at week 24, from a patient treated with tofacitinib. The CDR3 here is CASRTGDRGRSPLHF. CDR3 in DNA: TGTGCCAGCAGAACCGGGGACAGGGGCCGTTCACCCCTCCACTTT.